Each of the 6 T cell receptor beta chains below was sequenced from the same sample in a study of blood T cell repertoires in COVID-19. This table comes from immunoSEQ multiplex PCR, and its TCRdb copy is limited to in-frame clones, with some not included. The profile shows 150,000 or so clones, 80% to 90% of them singletons. Sequenced material: peripheral blood. All receptors come from a young man with COVID-19, enrolled during active disease.

V is TRBV28 and J is TRBJ2-7, with 8 positions matching TRBD1. Germline-derived CDR1 and CDR2 are MDHEN and SYDVKM. Trimming removed 7 bases from V and 4 bases from J; junction bases left unmatched: 12. The CDR3 has 15 residues. In DNA, the CDR3 is TGTGCCAGCACACGAGGGACAGGAAGGACATACGAGCAGTACTTC. Its translation is CASTRGTGRTYEQYF.

V is TRBV6-2 or TRBV6-3 and J is TRBJ2-1; TRBD1 is a possible D gene (5 bases). V gave up 4 bases and J gave up 0 bases, with 13 bases separating them. This CDR3 spans 16 amino acids. The germline gives CDR1 MNHEY, CDR2 SVGEGT. CDR3 bases: TGTGCCAGCAGTTCCCCGGACACGAGCTCCTACAATGAGCAGTTCTTC. Translated, it gives CASSSPDTSSYNEQFF.

The V call is TRBV6-2 or TRBV6-3, the J call TRBJ2-2, with 11 bases aligning to TRBD2. The germline V gene has CDR1 MNHEY and CDR2 SVGEGT. After removal of 5 bases from V and 3 bases from J, the junction contained 14 bases not matched to a gene. The CDR3 is made up of 19 amino acids. The CDR3 reads CASSTWRLAGGGHTGELFF. CDR3 nucleotide sequence: TGTGCCAGCAGTACCTGGCGGCTAGCGGGAGGCGGACACACCGGGGAGCTGTTTTTT.

V gene TRBV24-1 combines with J gene TRBJ2-3; 11 bases are shared with TRBD1. J gave up 6 bases and V 4 bases, and 8 bases lay outside the gene matches. CDR3 length: 16 amino acids. Per germline, CDR1 KGHDR and CDR2 SFDVKD. In nucleotides, the CDR3 is TGTGCCACCAGTGACCCTGGACAGGGGGCAGCGGATACGCAGTATTTT. This encodes CATSDPGQGAADTQYF.

V usage is TRBV29-1 and J usage is TRBJ2-7, with D maybe TRBD2 (6 bases). Trimming cost V 2 bases and J 3 bases, with 20 bases left between them. The CDR3 consists of 16 residues. CDR1 and CDR2 from the germline V gene are SQVTM and ANQGSEA. In DNA form, the CDR3 reads TGCAGCGTTGAATCGGAGGGTTCCGGGAGAGGCTACGAGCAGTACTTC. As protein: CSVESEGSGRGYEQYF.

The chain couples TRBV7-8 to TRBJ2-7; TRBD1 agrees at 9 bases. This CDR3 has 14 residues. V was pared by 5 bases and J by 2 bases, with 4 bases of the junction left unmatched. CDR1 is SGHVS, CDR2 FQNEAQ, per germline. The CDR3 nucleotides are TGTGCCAGCAGCGGGGGACAGGGCGCCTACGAGCAGTACTTC. Its protein product is CASSGGQGAYEQYF.